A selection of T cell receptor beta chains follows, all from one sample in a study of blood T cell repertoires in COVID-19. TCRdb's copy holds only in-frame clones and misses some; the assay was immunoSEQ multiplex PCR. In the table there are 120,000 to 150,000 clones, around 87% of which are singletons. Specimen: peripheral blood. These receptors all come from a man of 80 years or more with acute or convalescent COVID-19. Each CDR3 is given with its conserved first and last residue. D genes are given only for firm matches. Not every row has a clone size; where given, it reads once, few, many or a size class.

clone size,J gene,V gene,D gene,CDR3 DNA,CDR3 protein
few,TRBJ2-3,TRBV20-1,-,TGCAGTGCTAGTGGGAGCCGAGGAAACACAGATACGCAGTATTTT,CSASGSRGNTDTQYF
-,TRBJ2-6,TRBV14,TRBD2,TGTGCCAGCAGCCAAGATCGTCCGGGACTAGTATCTGGGGCCAACGTCCTGACTTTC,CASSQDRPGLVSGANVLTF
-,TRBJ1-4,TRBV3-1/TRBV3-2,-,TGTGCCAGCAGCCCCTCCGGGTCTAATGAAAAACTGTTTTTT,CASSPSGSNEKLFF
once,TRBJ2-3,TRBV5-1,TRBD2,TGCGCCAGCATGCTAGCGGGAGTGTGGGATACGCAGTATTTT,CASMLAGVWDTQYF
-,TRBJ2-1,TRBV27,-,TGTGCCAGCAGTTTACAGGGAGGCACCTACAATGAGCAGTTCTTC,CASSLQGGTYNEQFF
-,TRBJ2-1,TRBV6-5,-,TGTGCCAGCAGCACGACCCGAGTTAGCTGGAATGAGCAGTTCTTC,CASSTTRVSWNEQFF
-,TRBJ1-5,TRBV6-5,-,TGTGCCAGCTTTAACAGGGATAGCAATCAGCCCCAGCATTTT,CASFNRDSNQPQHF
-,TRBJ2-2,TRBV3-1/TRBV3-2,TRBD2,TGTGCCAGCAGCCTTGTACTAGCGGGAGTCAGTACCGGGGAGCTGTTTTTT,CASSLVLAGVSTGELFF
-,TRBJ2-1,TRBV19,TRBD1,TGTGCCAGTAGTTTAAAAGCAGGGGGCTCCTACAATGAGCAGTTCTTC,CASSLKAGGSYNEQFF
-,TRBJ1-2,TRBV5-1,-,TGCGCCAGCAGCTTGGGGGCAGCGGAGGGCTATGGCTACACCTTC,CASSLGAAEGYGYTF
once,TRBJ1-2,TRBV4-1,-,TGCGCCAGCAGTCGGGACAACTCAAACTATGGCTACACCTTC,CASSRDNSNYGYTF
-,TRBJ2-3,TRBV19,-,TGTGCCAGTAGTGACGGGGATTCCCGCACAGATACGCAGTATTTT,CASSDGDSRTDTQYF
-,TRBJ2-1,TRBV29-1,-,TGCAGCGTCGGGGCAGGGGTTAGCTCCTACAATGAGCAGTTCTTC,CSVGAGVSSYNEQFF
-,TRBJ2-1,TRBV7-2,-,TGTGCCAGCAGCCTCGCTGGGGGGGCGGGTGAGCAGTTCTTC,CASSLAGGAGEQFF
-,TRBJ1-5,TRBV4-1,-,TGCGCCAGCAGCCAAGATATCAACTTGGCGGAGAATCAGCCCCAGCATTTT,CASSQDINLAENQPQHF
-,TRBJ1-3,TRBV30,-,TGTGCCTGGGGGATTCGGGGTGCTGGAAACACCATATATTTT,CAWGIRGAGNTIYF
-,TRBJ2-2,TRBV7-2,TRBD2,TGTGCCAGCAGCGGTAGCGGGAGGCTCACCGGGGAGCTGTTTTTT,CASSGSGRLTGELFF
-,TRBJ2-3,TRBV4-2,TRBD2,TGTGCCAGCAGCCGGGGACTAGTACCAGATACGCAGTATTTT,CASSRGLVPDTQYF
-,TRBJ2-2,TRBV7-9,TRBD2,TGTGCCAGCAGCTTATCGCGGGGGGGAACGAACACCGGGGAGCTGTTTTTT,CASSLSRGGTNTGELFF
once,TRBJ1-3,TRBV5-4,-,TGTGCCAGCACTGCACAGGGCCCTGTGTCTGGAAACACCATATATTTT,CASTAQGPVSGNTIYF
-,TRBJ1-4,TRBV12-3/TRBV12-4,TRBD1,TGTGCCAGTGCCGGGACAGGGGGAAGAAAACTGTTTTTT,CASAGTGGRKLFF
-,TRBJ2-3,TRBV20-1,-,TGCAGTCCAAGCTCTCCAGATACGCAGTATTTT,CSPSSPDTQYF
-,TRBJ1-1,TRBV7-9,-,TGTGCCAGCAGCTTATACTCCCCTGAAGCTTTCTTT,CASSLYSPEAFF
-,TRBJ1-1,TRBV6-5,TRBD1,TGTGCCAGCGGTCGAGGACAGGTTGAAGCTTTCTTT,CASGRGQVEAFF
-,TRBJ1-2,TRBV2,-,TGTGCCAGCAACTGGGACACAATCTATGGCTACACCTTC,CASNWDTIYGYTF
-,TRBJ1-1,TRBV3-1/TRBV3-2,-,TGTGCCAGCAGCCAAGATCAATGGAGGACGGGTGAAGCTTTCTTT,CASSQDQWRTGEAFF
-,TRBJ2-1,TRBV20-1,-,TGCAGTGCTATCGGTAATGAGCAGTTCTTC,CSAIGNEQFF
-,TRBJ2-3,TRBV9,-,TGTGCCAGCAGCCTAGATTACACAGATACGCAGTATTTT,CASSLDYTDTQYF
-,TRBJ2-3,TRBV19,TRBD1,TGTGCCAGTAGTACGCCCCGGACAGGGGGCGTAGATACGCAGTATTTT,CASSTPRTGGVDTQYF
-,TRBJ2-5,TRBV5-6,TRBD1,TGTGCCAGCAGCATCAGACAGGGACAAGAGACCCAGTACTTC,CASSIRQGQETQYF
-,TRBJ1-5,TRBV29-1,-,TGCAGCGTTGTCCAGGGTCTCAATCAGCCCCAGCATTTT,CSVVQGLNQPQHF
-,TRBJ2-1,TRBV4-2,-,TGTGCCAGCAGCCCCCCTGGGGGGACCAATGAGCAGTTCTTC,CASSPPGGTNEQFF
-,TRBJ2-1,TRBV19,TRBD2,TGTGCCAGTAGCCTGCCCGGACTAGCGGGACTCAATGAGCAGTTCTTC,CASSLPGLAGLNEQFF
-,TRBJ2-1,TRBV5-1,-,TGCGCCAGCACCCCCACTACCCAGGGCCATGAGCAGTTCTTC,CASTPTTQGHEQFF
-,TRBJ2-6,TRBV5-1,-,TGCGCCAGCAATACAGGGTTCCCAGGGGCCAACGTCCTGACTTTC,CASNTGFPGANVLTF
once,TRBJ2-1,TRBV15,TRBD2,TGTGCCACCAGCAAACCCGGACGTCTAGCGGGGTCTGAGCAGTTCTTC,CATSKPGRLAGSEQFF
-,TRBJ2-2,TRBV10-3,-,TGTGCCATCAGTGAGTCGAGGGCCGTCGCGGAGCTGTTTTTT,CAISESRAVAELFF
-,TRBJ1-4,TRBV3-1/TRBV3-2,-,TGTGCCAGCAGCCAATTGACATTAGGTGAAAAACTGTTTTTT,CASSQLTLGEKLFF
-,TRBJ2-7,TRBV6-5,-,TGTGCCAGCAGCGGGGGATCCTACGAGCAGTACTTC,CASSGGSYEQYF
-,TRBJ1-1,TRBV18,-,TGTGCCAGCTCACCAAATTCGGTGAACACTGAAGCTTTCTTT,CASSPNSVNTEAFF
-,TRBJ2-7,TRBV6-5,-,TGTGCCAGCAGTTACTCCCAACAGAGCTACGAGCAGTACTTC,CASSYSQQSYEQYF
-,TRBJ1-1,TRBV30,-,TGTGCCTGGAGTCGACAGGCAACGAACACTGAAGCTTTCTTT,CAWSRQATNTEAFF
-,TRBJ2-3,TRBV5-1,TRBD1,TGCGCCAGCAGCTTGGATGGACAGGGGGCAGATACGCAGTATTTT,CASSLDGQGADTQYF
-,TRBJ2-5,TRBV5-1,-,TGCGCCAGCAGCTTCCGACTACAAGAGACCCAGTACTTC,CASSFRLQETQYF
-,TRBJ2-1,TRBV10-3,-,TGTGCCATCAGTCCGACGGGACAAGTCGACAATGAGCAGTTCTTC,CAISPTGQVDNEQFF
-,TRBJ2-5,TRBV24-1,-,TGTGCCACCAGTGACGGGGTCACCCAGTACTTC,CATSDGVTQYF
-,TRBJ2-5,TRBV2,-,TGTGCCAGCAAGTTTGGCGGGGCCCGTGAGACCCAGTACTTC,CASKFGGARETQYF
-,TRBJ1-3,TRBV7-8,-,TGTGCCAGCAGCTTAGCCGGAGTTAGTCCTGGAAACACCATATATTTT,CASSLAGVSPGNTIYF
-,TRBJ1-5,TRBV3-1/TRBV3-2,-,TGTGCCAGCAGCCAGGACACTAATCAGCCCCAGCATTTT,CASSQDTNQPQHF
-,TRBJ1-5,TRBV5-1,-,TGCGCCAGCAGTCAGGACGGGGGGAATCAGCCCCAGCATTTT,CASSQDGGNQPQHF
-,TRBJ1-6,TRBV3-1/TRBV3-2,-,TGTGCCAGCAGCCAAGACTACAGGGTGACCTATAATTCACCCCTCCACTTT,CASSQDYRVTYNSPLHF
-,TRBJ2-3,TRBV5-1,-,TGCGCCAGCAGCATCCAAGAGGGAAGCACAGATACGCAGTATTTT,CASSIQEGSTDTQYF
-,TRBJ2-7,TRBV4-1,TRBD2,TGCGCCAGCAGCGTCGGGACTAGCGGGAGTTACGAGCAGTACTTC,CASSVGTSGSYEQYF
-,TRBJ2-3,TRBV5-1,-,TGCGCCAGCAGCCCTCGACAGACAGATACGCAGTATTTT,CASSPRQTDTQYF
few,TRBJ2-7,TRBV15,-,TGTGCCACCAGCAGCGAGGGGGGGTTTTTGAGCGAGCAGTACTTC,CATSSEGGFLSEQYF